A selection of T cell receptor beta chains follows, all from one sample in a study of blood T cell repertoires in COVID-19. The table came from immunoSEQ multiplex PCR; TCRdb's copy has only in-frame clones and leaves some out. The table has roughly 45,000 clones, 90% seen once; the top ten hold 15% to 20%. Sequencing was carried out using peripheral blood. The receptors here all came from a man aged 70-80 years with active COVID-19. The CDR3 runs from the conserved cysteine through the conserved F or W. The D gene is left open where the match is weak. Clone sizes are given selectively: once, few, many, or a class where the clone is expanded.

clone_size j_call d_call v_call cdr3_aa cdr3_nt
medium-sized TRBJ1-6 - TRBV9 CASSVEVRDSPLHF TGTGCCAGCAGCGTAGAGGTCAGGGATTCACCCCTCCACTTT
- TRBJ2-1 TRBD1 TRBV24-1 CATSELTGSRKFF TGTGCCACCAGTGAACTGACAGGGTCGCGAAAGTTCTTC
- TRBJ1-1 - TRBV2 CASSERGINEAFF TGTGCCAGCAGTGAACGGGGGATAAATGAAGCTTTCTTT
- TRBJ1-2 - TRBV3-1/TRBV3-2 CASSQFGADYGYTF TGTGCCAGCAGCCAATTTGGGGCAGACTATGGCTACACCTTC
medium-sized TRBJ1-1 - TRBV6-2/TRBV6-3 CASSYPRGLNTEAFF TGTGCCAGCAGTTACCCCAGGGGACTGAACACTGAAGCTTTCTTT
- TRBJ2-7 - TRBV5-5 CASSLRSEDSYEQYF TGTGCCAGCAGCTTGAGATCAGAGGACTCCTACGAGCAGTACTTC
- TRBJ2-7 TRBD1 TRBV6-5 CASSYVGQGGEEQYF TGTGCCAGCAGTTACGTGGGACAGGGGGGAGAGGAGCAGTACTTC
- TRBJ2-7 TRBD1 TRBV6-5 CAKGQGSSYEQYF TGTGCCAAGGGACAGGGGAGCTCCTACGAGCAGTACTTC
- TRBJ2-4 TRBD1 TRBV30 CAWSTSLGQGKNIQYF TGTGCCTGGAGCACCAGCCTCGGACAGGGAAAAAACATTCAGTACTTC
- TRBJ1-4 TRBD1 TRBV7-6 CASSPGGTTNEKLFF TGTGCCAGCAGCCCAGGGGGGACCACTAATGAAAAACTGTTTTTT
- TRBJ2-7 TRBD1 TRBV28 CASSLLGGNEQYF TGTGCCAGCAGTTTGTTAGGGGGCAACGAGCAGTACTTC
- TRBJ2-7 TRBD1 TRBV5-5 CASSLTGGGYEQYF TGTGCCAGCAGCCTGACAGGGGGCGGCTACGAGCAGTACTTC
- TRBJ2-5 TRBD2 TRBV4-2 CASSQLRTSGIGETQYF TGTGCCAGCAGCCAGCTCAGGACTAGCGGGATTGGGGAGACCCAGTACTTC
- TRBJ2-7 - TRBV18 CASSPIQGYEQYF TGTGCCAGCTCACCCATCCAGGGTTACGAGCAGTACTTC
- TRBJ2-1 TRBD2 TRBV6-2/TRBV6-3 CASSYSRTSGRVNYNEQFF TGTGCCAGCAGTTACTCGAGGACTAGCGGGAGGGTAAATTACAATGAGCAGTTCTTC
- TRBJ2-7 TRBD1 TRBV28 CASSLTGGPNLYEQYF TGTGCCAGCAGTCTCACAGGGGGCCCAAACCTCTACGAGCAGTACTTC
- TRBJ2-2 TRBD1 TRBV27 CASSPPGQGRAGELFF TGTGCCAGCAGTCCCCCGGGACAGGGGAGGGCGGGGGAGCTGTTTTTT
- TRBJ2-1 - TRBV29-1 CSGGDNEQFF TGCAGTGGAGGAGACAATGAGCAGTTCTTC
- TRBJ1-6 TRBD1 TRBV6-6 CASSYGGTGGSPLHF TGTGCCAGCAGTTACGGGGGGACAGGCGGATCACCCCTCCACTTT
- TRBJ2-7 - TRBV19 CASSPAGYYEQYF TGTGCCAGTTCCCCGGCGGGTTACTACGAGCAGTACTTC
- TRBJ2-1 TRBD2 TRBV6-2/TRBV6-3 CASSLSGYSIWGNEQFF TGTGCCAGCAGCCTTAGCGGGTACAGCATTTGGGGGAATGAGCAGTTCTTC
- TRBJ2-6 - TRBV28 CAHAGGSSGANVLTF TGTGCCCACGCCGGGGGAAGCTCTGGGGCCAACGTCCTGACTTTC
few TRBJ2-7 - TRBV27 CASSLSASSRVYEQYF TGTGCCAGCAGTTTATCCGCGTCATCCCGAGTCTACGAGCAGTACTTC
- TRBJ2-1 TRBD2 TRBV4-3 CASSQEGLAGEATFF TGCGCCAGCAGCCAAGAGGGGCTAGCGGGAGAGGCCACGTTCTTC
- TRBJ2-7 - TRBV21-1 CASSKGTSGSYEQYF TGTGCCAGCAGCAAAGGGACTAGCGGGAGTTACGAGCAGTACTTC
- TRBJ2-7 TRBD2 TRBV7-2 CASRLHSGTSGGASYEQYF TGTGCCAGCAGACTCCACTCCGGGACTAGCGGGGGGGCTAGCTACGAGCAGTACTTC
- TRBJ2-7 - TRBV5-1 CASSQITGYEQYF TGCGCCAGCAGCCAGATAACAGGCTACGAGCAGTACTTC
- TRBJ2-3 - TRBV15 CATSREKAGTQYF TGTGCCACCAGCAGAGAGAAGGCAGGTACGCAGTATTTT
once TRBJ2-2 - TRBV7-7 CASSLGRTGELFF TGTGCTAGCAGCTTAGGCCGGACCGGGGAGCTGTTTTTT
medium-sized TRBJ2-7 - TRBV5-8 CASSSGTFLSSYEQYF TGTGCCAGCAGCTCGGGGACATTTTTGAGCTCCTACGAGCAGTACTTC
- TRBJ1-1 - TRBV7-3 CASSQGKGTEAFF TGTGCCAGCAGCCAGGGGAAGGGCACTGAAGCTTTCTTT
- TRBJ2-7 TRBD2 TRBV3-1/TRBV3-2 CASSRTLTSGSWEQYF TGTGCCAGCAGTCGCACCTTAACTAGCGGGAGCTGGGAGCAGTACTTC
- TRBJ2-3 TRBD1 TRBV24-1 CATSEQTGTDSADTQYF TGTGCCACCAGTGAGCAAACCGGGACAGACTCAGCAGATACGCAGTATTTT
- TRBJ1-6 - TRBV6-5 CAYGGPYNSPLHF TGTGCGTACGGGGGTCCCTATAATTCACCCCTCCACTTT
- TRBJ1-5 - TRBV19 CASSMVRGNSNQPQHF TGTGCCAGTAGTATGGTCAGGGGTAATAGCAATCAGCCCCAGCATTTT
- TRBJ1-2 - TRBV4-2 CASSQDRGLSEGGHTF TGTGCCAGCAGCCAAGATCGCGGCTTGTCAGAAGGTGGCCACACCTTC
medium-sized TRBJ2-7 TRBD2 TRBV7-3 CASSLGGLAGLYF TGTGCCAGCAGCTTAGGGGGACTAGCGGGACTGTACTTC
- TRBJ1-2 TRBD1 TRBV6-2/TRBV6-3 CASSTGQGATNYGYTF TGTGCCAGCAGCACGGGACAGGGGGCGACTAACTATGGCTACACCTTC
- TRBJ2-1 TRBD2 TRBV5-1 CASSLVRTSGGLEFF TGCGCCAGCAGCTTGGTGAGGACTAGCGGGGGGCTAGAGTTCTTC
- TRBJ2-5 TRBD2 TRBV7-2 CASSLRLAPETQYF TGTGCCAGCAGCTTAAGACTAGCGCCAGAGACCCAGTACTTC
- TRBJ1-1 - TRBV6-5 CASSYSRGGRNTEAFF TGTGCCAGCAGTTACTCTAGGGGCGGCAGAAACACTGAAGCTTTCTTT
- TRBJ2-3 TRBD2 TRBV7-9 CATKLVAGGRTDTQYF TGTGCCACAAAACTCGTAGCGGGAGGACGTACAGATACGCAGTATTTT
once TRBJ2-7 - TRBV19 CASSSVLGSEQYF TGTGCCAGTAGTAGCGTTTTAGGGAGCGAGCAGTACTTC
- TRBJ1-2 TRBD1 TRBV28 CASTQMTGTYGYTF TGTGCCAGCACCCAAATGACAGGGACCTATGGCTACACCTTC